Below, 28 T cell receptor beta chains from the same sample are listed, as sequenced in a study of early T cells in non-severe SARS-CoV-2 infection. TCRdb itself ran the 5' RACE reads through MiXCR, one entry per CDR3 protein. The table lists 70,000 or so distinct CDR3 sequences, roughly 10% of them singletons, with 6.4% in the top ten. The sequenced material came from whole blood. The source is an adult who was a healthcare worker with PCR-confirmed SARS-CoV-2 infection or an uninfected control (not recorded which).

CDR3: CASRGTPQAKNIQYF. The CDR3 nucleotides are TGTGCCAGCAGGGGCACTCCCCAAGCCAAAAACATTCAGTACTTC. The gene calls are TRBV6-1 and TRBJ2-4, with D hard to call. The CDR3 loop spans 15 amino acids. Trimming stripped 6 bases from V and 0 bases from J, with 12 bases between. From germline, CDR1 is MNHNS and CDR2 SASEGT.

V is TRBV20-1 and J is TRBJ1-4, with unresolved D. This CDR3 has 12 amino acids. CDR1 is DFQATT, CDR2 SNEGSKA, per germline (reference sequence). Trimming left V 6 bases short and J 1 base short, with 6 bases between. The CDR3 sequence is CSATQTNEKLFF. The DNA for the CDR3 is TGCAGTGCGACCCAAACTAATGAAAAACTGTTTTTT.

V usage is TRBV25-1 and J usage is TRBJ2-5; D is unresolved. Trimming took off 1 base at V and 2 bases at J, with 14 bases between the two ends. CDR3 length equals 16 residues. Per germline, CDR1 MGHDK and CDR2 SYGVNS. CDR3 sequence: CASSESHFQLQETQYF. The CDR3, as DNA: TGTGCCAGCAGTGAATCCCATTTCCAATTACAAGAGACCCAGTACTTC.

This chain connects TRBV20-1 to TRBJ2-1, with 7 bases lining up with TRBD1. There are 13 residues in the CDR3. V lost 6 bases to trimming and J lost 8 bases; unmatched junction nucleotides: 10. Germline V gene data show CDR1 as DFQATT and CDR2 as SNEGSKA (reference sequence). This CDR3 reads CSAPEGQLDEQFF. The DNA of the CDR3 is TGCAGTGCACCTGAGGGACAGTTGGATGAGCAGTTCTTC.

This clonotype has only a few counts. The J gene is TRBJ2-7, the V gene TRBV4-3; D gene uncertain. CDR3 size: 18 residues. V was cut by 0 bases and J by 3 bases, with 21 bases left in between. Germline CDR1 reads LGHNA; CDR2 reads YSLEER. This CDR3 reads CASSQDIRGGPKDYEQYF. CDR3 coding DNA: TGCGCCAGCAGCCAAGATATACGCGGCGGTCCAAAAGACTACGAGCAGTACTTC.

This clonotype was counted many times. The chain links TRBV11-1 to TRBJ2-7; D is possibly TRBD1 or TRBD2 (6 bases each). The germline gives CDR1 SGHAT, CDR2 FQDESV (reference sequence). CDR3 size: 14 residues. V was shortened by 5 bases and J by 2 bases, with 13 bases between the two germline ends. CDR3 region: CASSQTGRTYEQYF. CDR3 in DNA: TGTGCCAGCAGCCAAACAGGGAGGACCTACGAGCAGTACTTC.

The V and J genes are TRBV19 and TRBJ2-3; D gene unclear. With 6 bases removed from V and 2 bases from J, the gap between germline ends came to 3 bases. From germline, CDR1 is LNHDA and CDR2 SQIVND (reference sequence). The CDR3 length is 11 residues. In DNA, the CDR3 is TGTGCCAGTAGGTCCACAGATACGCAGTATTTT. The encoded protein is CASRSTDTQYF.

The V and J genes are TRBV12-3 or TRBV12-4 and TRBJ2-7, with 7 nucleotides matching TRBD1. This CDR3 is built from 12 residues. With 6 bases clipped from V and 7 bases from J, the junction kept 6 bases outside the gene matches. CDR3 coding DNA: TGTGCCAGCAGGACAACAGGGGCTGAGCAGTACTTC. Encoded protein: CASRTTGAEQYF.

In this sample, this clonotype turned up a few times. The rearrangement uses TRBV11-2 and TRBJ2-1; no firm D call. CDR1 SGHAT and CDR2 FQNNGV come from the germline V gene. V lost 1 base, J lost 6 bases, and 10 bases lay in between. The CDR3 totals 14 residues. CDR3 region: CASSLAFRTNEQFF. For the CDR3, the DNA is TGTGCCAGCAGCTTAGCTTTCAGGACCAATGAGCAGTTCTTC.

This chain uses TRBV18 with TRBJ1-4; no clear D gene. V was clipped by 0 bases and J by 8 bases, with 13 bases between them. Germline-derived CDR1 and CDR2 are KGHSH and LQKENI. This CDR3 has 15 residues. CDR3: CASSPPLANREKLFF. For the CDR3, the DNA is TGTGCCAGCTCACCACCGCTAGCGAATCGAGAAAAACTGTTTTTT. The whole variable domain, remainder taken from reference TRBV18 and TRBJ1-4, is NAGVMQNPRHLVRRRGQEARLRCSPMKGHSHVYWYRQLPEEGLKFMVYLQKENIIDESGMPKERFSAEFPKEGPSILRIQQVVRGDSAAYFCASSPPLANREKLFFGSGTQLSVL.

The V call is TRBV29-1, the J call TRBJ2-3; 7 positions match TRBD1. Germline CDR1 reads SQVTM; CDR2 reads ANQGSEA. The CDR3 runs 14 residues. V lost 4 bases, J lost 6 bases, and 10 bases stayed unmatched. The CDR3 DNA reads TGCAGCGTTGCTTCCGGGACAGCCATTGATACGCAGTATTTT. Protein: CSVASGTAIDTQYF.

This clonotype showed up just a few times. The CDR3 coding sequence is TGTGCCAGTAGTATACGGCAGACGGGGACCCACGAGCAGTACTTC. Protein product: CASSIRQTGTHEQYF. The V gene is TRBV19, the J gene TRBJ2-7; D possibly matches TRBD1 or TRBD2 (5 bases each). V was shortened by 2 bases and J by 5 bases, with 16 bases between the two germline ends. The CDR3 runs to 15 residues. The V gene's germline CDR1 is LNHDA and CDR2 SQIVND (reference sequence).

The table lists this clonotype with a few counts. CDR3 sequence reads: CASNRRQGTDTQYF. The CDR3 bases are TGTGCCAGCAACCGGAGACAGGGAACAGATACGCAGTATTTT. The chain is built from TRBV5-4 and TRBJ2-3, with 7 bases identical to TRBD1. J was trimmed by 3 bases and V by 6 bases; bases with no gene match: 7. The CDR3 covers 14 residues. Germline CDR1 and CDR2: SGHNT and YYREEE (reference sequence).

This clonotype was observed a handful of times. The chain's CDR3 is CASSFRNRAYEQYF. The CDR3 DNA sequence: TGTGCCAGCAGCTTTAGGAATCGAGCCTACGAGCAGTACTTC. This chain uses TRBV28 with TRBJ2-7, with D hard to call. Trimming cost V 6 bases and J 2 bases, with 14 bases left between them. The CDR3 consists of 14 residues. Germline CDR1 MDHEN, CDR2 SYDVKM. Combining the CDR3 with reference TRBV28 and TRBJ2-7 gives the whole variable domain DVKVTQSSRYLVKRTGEKVFLECVQDMDHENMFWYRQDPGLGLRLIYFSYDVKMKEKGDIPEGYSVSREKKERFSLILESASTNQTSMYLCASSFRNRAYEQYFGPGTRLTVT.

This clonotype was observed a few times. The chain carries TRBV4-1 and TRBJ2-7; D remains unclear. The germline V gene encodes CDR1 MGHRA and CDR2 YSYEKL. The CDR3 extends over 14 amino acids. Trimming took off 0 bases at V and 7 bases at J, with 13 bases between the two ends. CDR3 region: CASSQDRTPLEQYF. In DNA, the CDR3 is TGCGCCAGCAGCCAAGACCGAACCCCCCTTGAGCAGTACTTC.

There are a few counts of this clonotype. The chain uses TRBV7-9 and TRBJ2-3; D perhaps matches TRBD2 (6 bases). The CDR3 has 14 amino acids. The V end was cut by 1 base, the J end by 7 bases, with 12 bases between. Germline V CDR1 and CDR2: SEHNR, FQNEAQ (reference sequence). CDR3: CASSLDGGPHTQYF. The CDR3 bases are TGTGCCAGCAGCTTAGATGGAGGGCCACATACGCAGTATTTT.

This chain links TRBV19 with TRBJ1-2, with D tentatively TRBD1 (6 bases). Germline V gene sequence: CDR1 LNHDA, CDR2 SQIVND (reference sequence). V was shortened by 6 bases and J by 10 bases, with 21 bases between the two germline ends. The CDR3 covers 14 residues. CDR3 sequence reads: CASSARPGQGAYTF. CDR3 sequence (DNA): TGTGCCAGTAGCGCCAGGCCGGGACAAGGAGCCTACACCTTC.

This clonotype came up many times. The chain carries TRBV7-7 and TRBJ2-1; 12 positions match TRBD2. J lost 5 bases, V lost 5 bases, and 7 bases had no gene match. Germline loops: CDR1 SSHAT, CDR2 FNYEAQ (reference sequence). The CDR3 sequence is 16 residues long. This CDR3 reads CASSPAGLAGHNEQFF. The DNA for the CDR3 is TGTGCCAGCAGCCCGGCTGGACTAGCGGGACACAATGAGCAGTTCTTC.

This clonotype came up a few times. CDR3 DNA: TGTGCCAGCAGCGCCGGGGGACAGAACACCGGGGAGCTGTTTTTT. The encoded protein is CASSAGGQNTGELFF. The genes are TRBV9 and TRBJ2-2; D possibly uses TRBD1 or TRBD2 (6 bases each). Per the germline V gene, CDR1 is SGDLS and CDR2 is YYNGEE. Between the trimmed V and J ends, which lost 3 bases and 1 base, there was a span of 10 bases. The CDR3 is made up of 15 amino acids. Full variable domain (outside the CDR3, taken from reference TRBV9 and TRBJ2-2): DSGVTQTPKHLITATGQRVTLRCSPRSGDLSVYWYQQSLDQGLQFLIQYYNGEERAKGNILERFSAQQFPDLHSELNLSSLELGDSALYFCASSAGGQNTGELFFGEGSRLTVL.

This clonotype has just a few counts. The genes are TRBV30 and TRBJ1-5, with D hard to call. CDR3 size: 14 residues. The germline V and J ends were trimmed by 0 bases and 5 bases, with 11 bases remaining between them. Germline V lookup: CDR1 GTSNPN, CDR2 SVGIG (reference sequence). The CDR3 bases are TGTGCCTGGAGTGTAGCCGGGAGGTATCAGCCCCAGCATTTT. The encoded protein is CAWSVAGRYQPQHF.

This clonotype was observed a few times. This rearrangement joins TRBV6-1 to TRBJ1-1; D not certain. V was shortened by 2 bases and J by 4 bases, with 14 bases between the two germline ends. Germline V gene sequence: CDR1 MNHNS, CDR2 SASEGT. CDR3 length: 15 residues. DNA for the CDR3: TGTGCCAGCAGTGAAACGGTATCGCTGGGCACTGAAGCTTTCTTT. This sequence encodes CASSETVSLGTEAFF.

This clonotype has at least ten counts. The CDR3 loop reads CASSLSWQSSYNSPLHF. In nucleotides, the CDR3 is TGTGCCAGCAGTTTATCGTGGCAGAGCTCCTATAATTCACCCCTCCACTTT. The gene calls are TRBV27 and TRBJ1-6; D not resolved. Trimming shortened V by 0 bases and J by 0 bases, and 9 bases separated the two germline ends. From germline, CDR1 is MNHEY and CDR2 SMNVEV (reference sequence). The CDR3 length is 17 residues.

This clonotype was counted a few times. The chain couples TRBV20-1 to TRBJ2-1; D is perhaps TRBD2 (6 bases). The V and J ends lost 0 bases and 0 bases respectively, with 9 bases between them. Per the germline V gene, CDR1 is DFQATT and CDR2 is SNEGSKA (reference sequence). The CDR3 has 15 amino acids. CDR3 in amino acids: CSARDLASSYNEQFF. The CDR3 region has the DNA TGCAGTGCTAGAGATCTAGCGAGCTCCTACAATGAGCAGTTCTTC.

This clonotype was recorded at least ten times. The V gene is TRBV7-6, the J gene TRBJ2-2; D may be TRBD1 (5 bases). The CDR3 totals 14 residues. Trimming removed 3 bases at V and 1 base at J, with 6 bases between. The germline V gene has CDR1 SGHVS and CDR2 FNYEAQ. The CDR3: CASSLGQNTGELFF. The CDR3 DNA follows: TGTGCCAGCAGCTTGGGGCAGAACACCGGGGAGCTGTTTTTT.

The sample holds a few counts of this clonotype. CDR3 sequence reads: CASSYGQPYEQYF. The DNA of the CDR3 is TGTGCCAGCAGCTACGGACAGCCCTACGAGCAGTACTTC. The chain employs TRBV7-9 and TRBJ2-7, with D perhaps TRBD1 (6 bases). The CDR3 loop spans 13 amino acids. The V end was cut by 4 bases, the J end by 2 bases, with 9 bases between. The germline CDR1 and CDR2 sequences are SEHNR and FQNEAQ (reference sequence).

The chain combines TRBV2 with TRBJ2-1; D is ambiguous. The CDR3 is 11 residues long. The V gene's germline CDR1 is SNHLY and CDR2 FYNNEI. V shed 5 bases and J shed 8 bases, with 7 bases lying between them. The DNA of the CDR3 is TGTGCCAGCAGTCACCATGATGAGCAGTTCTTC. Translated: CASSHHDEQFF.

The chain links TRBV5-4 to TRBJ2-1; D unclear. V dropped 1 base and J dropped 7 bases, with 3 bases sitting between them. Germline-derived CDR1 and CDR2 are SGHNT and YYREEE (reference sequence). This CDR3 spans 11 amino acids. The CDR3 coding sequence is TGTGCCAGCAGCTTGATGAATGAGCAGTTCTTC. Translation: CASSLMNEQFF.

This clonotype showed up just a few times. The J gene is TRBJ2-7, the V gene TRBV5-6; 11 nucleotides align to TRBD1. CDR1 and CDR2 from the germline V gene are SGHDT and YYEEEE. There are 15 residues in the CDR3. The junction had 5 bases not matched to a gene; V was cut back by 3 bases and J by 3 bases. As DNA, the CDR3 is TGTGCCAGCAGCTATGCCGGGACAGGGGGCTACGAGCAGTACTTC. Residues: CASSYAGTGGYEQYF.